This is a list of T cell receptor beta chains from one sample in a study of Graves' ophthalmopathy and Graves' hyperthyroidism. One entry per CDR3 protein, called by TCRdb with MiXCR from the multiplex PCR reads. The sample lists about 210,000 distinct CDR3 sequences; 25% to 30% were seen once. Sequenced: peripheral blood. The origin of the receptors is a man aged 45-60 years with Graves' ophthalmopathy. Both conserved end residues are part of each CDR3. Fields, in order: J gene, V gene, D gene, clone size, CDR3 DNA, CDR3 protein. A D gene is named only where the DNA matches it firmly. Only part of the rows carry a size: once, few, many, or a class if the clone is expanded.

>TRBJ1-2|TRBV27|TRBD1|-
TGTGCCAGCAGTTTATCCACGACAGGGGTGGCGCATGGCTACACCTTC
CASSLSTTGVAHGYTF
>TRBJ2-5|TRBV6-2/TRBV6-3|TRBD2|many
TGTGCCAGCAGTTACCAACCGCCGGGACTAGACCGAGAGACCCAGTACTTC
CASSYQPPGLDRETQYF
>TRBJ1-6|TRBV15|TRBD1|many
TGTGCCACCAGCAGGGGCAGGGGGAATTCACCCCTCCACTTT
CATSRGRGNSPLHF
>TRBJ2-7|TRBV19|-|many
TGTGCCAGTAGTATAGATCCGTCTCGAACCTACGAGCAGTACTTC
CASSIDPSRTYEQYF
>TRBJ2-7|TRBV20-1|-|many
TGCAGTGCTAGAAGGACGGGCTTCTACGAGCAGTACTTC
CSARRTGFYEQYF
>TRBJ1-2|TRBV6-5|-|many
TGTGCCAGCAGTTACCCACAGGGAGTGGATGGCTACACCTTC
CASSYPQGVDGYTF
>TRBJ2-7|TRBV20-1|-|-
TGCAGTGCTAGGCCCCAAGGGGGGGGATTTTACGAGCAGTACTTC
CSARPQGGGFYEQYF
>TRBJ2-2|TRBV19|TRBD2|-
TGTGCCAGTAGTACGATACTAGCGGACAACACCGGGGAGCCGTTTTTT
CASSTILADNTGEPFF
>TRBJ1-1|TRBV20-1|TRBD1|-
TGCAGTGCTTACTCAGGGGGTGAAGCTTTCTTT
CSAYSGGEAFF
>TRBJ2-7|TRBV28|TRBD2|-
TGTGCCAGCAGTTTGCCTAGCGGGGGCTACGAGCAGTACTTC
CASSLPSGGYEQYF
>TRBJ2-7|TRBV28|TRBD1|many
TGTGCCAGCAGTAAACGACAGGGCTCGCAGTACTTC
CASSKRQGSQYF
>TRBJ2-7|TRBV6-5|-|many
TGTGCCAGCAGTTCGGAGCGGACCCCCTACGAGCAGTACTTC
CASSSERTPYEQYF
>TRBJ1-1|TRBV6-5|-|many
TGTGCCAGCTCGAAAGCCAGGGCAGCCACGAACACTGAAGCTTTCTTT
CASSKARAATNTEAFF